This T cell receptor beta chain is from a study of vaccination and CD4 T cells after COVID-19. Notes on the study in general: The study found median SARS-CoV-2-reactive clonotypes rising from around 20 to 38, not significantly.

Sequenced with the Oncomine TCR Beta short-read assay was DNA taken from cultured CD4+ T cells. MiXCR, applied by TCRdb to the PCR reads, yields one record per CDR3 protein. This table has under 5,000 distinct CDR3 sequences, 20% to 25% appearing once. This clonotype counts as medium-sized. Its specificity is unknown. Treatment in this sample: approximately 9-day PBMC culture with coronavirus spike peptide pools or control peptides (ViraFEST assay). Under the ViraFEST approach, antigen-specific T cells were expanded with peptide pools and TCRs subsequently sequenced. This CDR3 is built from 14 residues. Germline CDR1 is DFQATT and CDR2 is SNEGSKA (reference sequence). V shed 3 bases and J 0 bases; nucleotides not matched to a gene: 2.

Sequenced sample: CD4+ T cells from blood, cultured in vitro. The chain recombines TRBV20-1 with TRBJ2-5; TRBD2 agrees at 9 bases. The clonotype comes from a human donor who had recovered from COVID-19. The CDR3 reads CSASLAGYQETQYF. The CDR3 nucleotides are TGCAGTGCTAGTCTAGCGGGGTACCAAGAGACCCAGTACTTC.